This T cell receptor (beta chain) was identified during a study of shared clonotypes between healthy human individuals. Across the study: For every donor, three CD4 naive, three CD4 memory, two CD8 naive and one CD8 memory plates were used. Points from the study as a whole: Naive subsets tended to show greater estimated richness than memory subsets.

CDR3 length equals 13 residues. Germline V CDR1 and CDR2: SGHNT, YYREEE (reference sequence). Between the trimmed V and J ends, which lost 2 bases and 1 base, there was a span of 6 bases. Cells designated naive CD8 were CD45RO-negative and were positively selected for CCR7, with terminally differentiated effector memory CD45RA+ cells excluded. Researchers divided each subset's genomic DNA evenly across several immunoSEQ plates. Tens of thousands of T cell genomes (around 200 ng DNA) went into each sorted-subset replicate. Sequencing was performed with immunoSEQ multiplex PCR; in TCRdb, only in-frame clones are kept and a portion is missing. This sample has some 2.1 million clones; about 95% occur once, and the top ten carry about 1.1%. As to this clone: Its target is unknown. It may be a read error: a sequence one base away is much more abundant. The same CDR3 arises from other DNA sequences in this sample as well.

The TCR comes from a man younger than 35 in good health. The V and J genes are TRBV5-4 and TRBJ1-1, with D unclear. Sequenced material: naive CD8+ T cells sorted from blood. CDR3 in DNA: TGTGCCAGCAGCTTAGCAGAGAACACTGAAGCTTTCTTT. Its protein product is CASSLAENTEAFF.